The clone carrying this T cell receptor (beta chain) was counted many times. No antigen is known for it. This entry is derived from a study of T cell repertoires in cytomegalovirus infection. Study at large: The public TCR beta signatures pointed to both CMV infection and matching HLA type.

TCRdb passed the reads through MiXCR, listing each CDR3 protein once. Of roughly 600,000 distinct CDR3 sequences in the sample, about 24% were seen once. V was trimmed by 2 bases and J by 2 bases, leaving 8 bases between them. This CDR3 is 14 amino acids long. Study results and caveats: Across the ex vivo response, the dominant clonotypes were HLA-C-restricted CMV-specific TCR beta clonotypes.

The chain carries TRBV12-3 or TRBV12-4 and TRBJ2-3; D is perhaps TRBD2 (5 bases). Sequencing was carried out using CD8+ T cells from PBMCs. The source is a human donor in good health (CMV status not recorded). Some clones in this sample may be carry-over from other donors' samples. The chain's CDR3 is CASSLTGITDTQYF. The CDR3, as DNA: TGTGCCAGCAGTTTAACGGGAATCACAGATACGCAGTATTTT.